The 13 T cell receptor beta chains presented below share a single source sample, sequenced in a study of blood T cells in healthy people across ages. It was with a sample-barcoded 5' primer and a J-beta primer mix that a second PCR of roughly 6 to 12 cycles was run. TCRdb redid the calling of the 5' RACE reads with MiXCR, one entry per CDR3 protein. The sample includes 700,000 to 900,000 distinct CDR3 sequences, 50% to 65% of them seen just once. The sample comprised blood. The source is a man older than 75 in good health.

As DNA, the CDR3 is TGCGCCAGCAGCTTGGGTGGGCGAGACGGGAGTAGAGAGACCCAGTACTTC. This gives the protein CASSLGGRDGSRETQYF. V gene TRBV5-1 combines with J gene TRBJ2-5, with D possibly matching TRBD2 (6 bases). Trimming removed 0 bases at V and 4 bases at J, with 19 bases between. The CDR3 is 17 residues long. Germline assignment: CDR1 SGHRS and CDR2 YFSETQ.

The chain is built from TRBV15 and TRBJ1-5, with D possibly being TRBD1 (6 bases). The V gene lost 2 bases and the J gene lost 0 bases, with 11 bases spanning the gap. Per germline, CDR1 LNHNV and CDR2 YYDKDF (reference sequence). CDR3 size: 16 residues. CDR3 nucleotides: TGTGCCACCAGCAGACAGGGGCGAGATAGCAATCAGCCCCAGCATTTT. Protein: CATSRQGRDSNQPQHF.

This sequence joins TRBV12-3 or TRBV12-4 and TRBJ2-3, with D perhaps assigned TRBD1 or TRBD2 (5 bases each). With 8 bases removed from V and 4 bases from J, the gap between germline ends came to 16 bases. The CDR3 totals 14 residues. CDR3 sequence reads: CASRAGTPPDTQYF. CDR3 nucleotide sequence: TGTGCCAGCCGTGCCGGGACCCCCCCAGATACGCAGTATTTT.

The chain couples TRBV2 to TRBJ2-5; D is ambiguous. Trimming took 4 bases from V and 9 from J, leaving 18 bases between them. This CDR3 has 14 residues. Germline V lookup: CDR1 SNHLY, CDR2 FYNNEI. For the CDR3, the DNA is TGTGCCAGCAGTGTACAGCAGATGCCGACGTCCCAGTACTTC. Translation gives CASSVQQMPTSQYF.

This clonotype was counted a few times. CDR3 nucleotides: TGTGCCAGCAGCCTCGGGACGGCCGGCGGCTATGGCTACACCTTC. Its protein is CASSLGTAGGYGYTF. The rearrangement uses TRBV3-1 and TRBJ1-2, with TRBD1 as a possible D gene (5 bases). This CDR3 region has 15 residues. Trimming shortened V by 4 bases and J by 4 bases, and 16 bases separated the two germline ends. Germline-derived CDR1 and CDR2 are LGHDT and YNNKEL (reference sequence).

Note on this clonotype: A much larger clone is a single base away; this may be a read error. The chain combines TRBV11-2 with TRBJ1-2; 8 positions match TRBD1. The CDR3 runs 13 residues. CDR1 is SGHAT, CDR2 FQNNGV, per germline. The trim removed 6 bases at V and 2 bases at J, leaving 2 bases unmatched. Written as DNA, the CDR3 is TGTGCCAGCAGACGGACAGGGAACTATGGCTACACCTTC. Translated, it gives CASRRTGNYGYTF.

In this sample, this clonotype turned up a few times. The chain joins TRBV4-1 to TRBJ2-1; D uncertain. Trimming shortened V by 0 bases and J by 0 bases, and 3 bases separated the two germline ends. Germline V lookup: CDR1 MGHRA, CDR2 YSYEKL. This CDR3 is 14 amino acids long. DNA of the CDR3: TGCGCCAGCAGCCAAGATGACTCCTACAATGAGCAGTTCTTC. Translated, it gives CASSQDDSYNEQFF.

The V call is TRBV20-1, the J call TRBJ1-5; tentative D call: TRBD1 (5 bases). Looked up from germline, CDR1 is DFQATT and CDR2 is SNEGSKA (reference sequence). This CDR3 spans 12 amino acids. V lost 4 bases and J lost 5, with 9 bases in between. CDR3 protein: CSANRLHQPQHF. For the CDR3, the DNA is TGCAGTGCTAACAGGTTACATCAGCCCCAGCATTTT.

This sequence joins TRBV5-6 and TRBJ2-1; D ambiguous. Trimming left V 4 bases short and J 1 base short, with 6 bases between. Germline CDR1 SGHDT, CDR2 YYEEEE. The CDR3 consists of 13 residues. Here the CDR3 DNA reads TGTGCCAGCAGCCTCTTTTCCTACAATGAGCAGTTCTTC. It translates to CASSLFSYNEQFF.

The V call is TRBV5-1, the J call TRBJ1-5; D uncertain. CDR1 and CDR2 from the germline V gene are SGHRS and YFSETQ. This CDR3 has 15 amino acids. The V end lost 0 bases, the J end lost 1 base, and 8 bases lay between the germline ends. The CDR3 loop reads CASSLDSGSNQPQHF. The CDR3 region has the DNA TGCGCCAGCAGCTTGGATTCCGGGAGCAATCAGCCCCAGCATTTT.

The rearrangement uses TRBV11-1 and TRBJ2-4, with TRBD2 matching 8 bases. The CDR3 consists of 15 residues. The J segment lost 3 bases and the V segment lost 1 base, leaving 2 bases of the junction unmatched. CDR1 is SGHAT, CDR2 FQDESV, per germline (reference sequence). This CDR3 is CASSLEAGGKNIQYF. CDR3 DNA: TGTGCCAGCAGCTTAGAGGCGGGAGGCAAAAACATTCAGTACTTC.

This clonotype was counted a few times. The genes are TRBV7-9 and TRBJ1-1; D unclear. Germline V gives CDR1 SEHNR, CDR2 FQNEAQ (reference sequence). Trimming stripped 3 bases from V and 2 bases from J, with 10 bases between. CDR3 length equals 14 residues. The DNA of the CDR3 is TGTGCCAGCAGCTTTTACGGGAGTAACACTGAAGCTTTCTTT. Translating gives CASSFYGSNTEAFF.

This chain connects TRBV4-1 to TRBJ2-6; no definite D call. The CDR3 has 18 residues. Trimming removed 5 bases from V and 2 bases from J, with 19 bases in between. Germline lookup yields CDR1 MGHRA and CDR2 YSYEKL. As DNA, the CDR3 is TGCGCCAGCAGCGCTCGTGGGCACAAATCGGCTGGGGCCAACGTCCTGACTTTC. It is translated as CASSARGHKSAGANVLTF.